This TCR beta chain was found in a study of blood T cell repertoires in COVID-19. Study overall: Collection of acute and convalescent COVID-19 samples took place in the United States, Italy and Spain. In each case, the material was cDNA or gDNA derived from T cells, B-cell-depleted T cells, or PBMCs.

The CDR3 covers 12 residues. CDR1 is SGDLS, CDR2 YYNGEE, per germline. The V and J ends lost 0 bases and 5 bases respectively, with 5 bases between them. In the authors' workflow: Amplification with reference gene primers provided the estimates of nucleated cell counts. Here immunoSEQ multiplex PCR was the method, and the copy in TCRdb shows in-frame clones only, minus some. The V and J calls and clone size are taken from that table; D and trimming were inferred from the DNA. This table holds some 20,000 clones, about 81% found once. This clonotype originated in a man in his fifties or sixties with acute or convalescent COVID-19. This chain links TRBV9 with TRBJ1-2, with unresolved D. The sample comprised peripheral blood. CDR3 sequence (DNA): TGTGCCAGCAGCGTAGGAGAGTATGGCTACACCTTC. Translation: CASSVGEYGYTF.